The 10 T cell receptor beta chains below were found in one sample sequenced in a study of shared clonotypes between healthy human individuals. TCRdb's table, derived via immunoSEQ multiplex PCR, lists solely in-frame clones and lacks some. This table has hundreds of thousands of clones, roughly 96% appearing once. Naive CD8 cells comprised CD45RO-negative, CCR7-positively selected cells, excluding terminally differentiated effector memory CD45RA+ cells. Material: naive CD8+ T cells sorted from blood. These receptor sequences come from a woman aged 25 to 39 in good health.

The chain couples TRBV14 to TRBJ2-7; TRBD2 aligns across 12 bases. V shed 1 base, J shed 4 bases, and the junction held 14 bases outside the gene matches. Germline assignment: CDR1 SGHDN and CDR2 FVKESK. The CDR3 length is 19 residues. The CDR3 loop reads CASSQGLAGEYQATYEQYF. In nucleotides, the CDR3 is TGTGCCAGCAGCCAAGGACTAGCGGGGGAGTACCAAGCCACTTACGAGCAGTACTTC. Based on the CDR3 plus reference TRBV14 and TRBJ2-7, the full variable domain is EAGVTQFPSHSVIEKGQTVTLRCDPISGHDNLYWYRRVMGKEIKFLLHFVKESKQDESGMPNNRFLAERTGGTYSTLKVQPAELEDSGVYFCASSQGLAGEYQATYEQYFGPGTRLTVT.

The V call is TRBV10-3, the J call TRBJ1-1; a weak D match, TRBD1 (5 bases). V was clipped by 0 bases and J by 3 bases, with 17 bases between them. Germline V CDR1 and CDR2: ENHRY, SYGVKD. This CDR3 is built from 17 residues. Written as DNA, the CDR3 is TGTGCCATCAGTGAGTCGACCGGGACCCCGGAGGACACTGAAGCTTTCTTT. The encoded protein is CAISESTGTPEDTEAFF.

The gene calls are TRBV27 and TRBJ2-2, with TRBD2 identical over 8 bases. There are 14 residues in the CDR3. Germline CDR1 MNHEY, CDR2 SMNVEV (reference sequence). The junction had 4 bases not matched to a gene; V was cut back by 6 bases and J by 4 bases. CDR3 DNA: TGTGCCAGCAGGATAGCGGGATCCACCGGGGAGCTGTTTTTT. Translated: CASRIAGSTGELFF.

The chain employs TRBV7-9 and TRBJ2-1, with D perhaps TRBD1 (7 bases). CDR1 is SEHNR and CDR2 is FQNEAQ in the germline V gene (reference sequence). The CDR3 contains 14 residues. The germline V and J ends were trimmed by 5 bases and 4 bases, with 12 bases remaining between them. CDR3 sequence reads: CASSGGTDYNEQFF. CDR3 bases: TGTGCCAGCAGCGGGGGGACAGATTACAATGAGCAGTTCTTC.

The rearrangement uses TRBV29-1 and TRBJ1-2; tentative D call: TRBD1 (6 bases). The CDR3 has 14 residues. V was trimmed by 0 bases and J by 5 bases, leaving 13 bases between them. The V gene's germline CDR1 is SQVTM and CDR2 ANQGSEA. The CDR3 region is CSVEDFDRRYGYTF. As DNA, the CDR3 is TGCAGCGTTGAAGATTTCGACAGGAGGTATGGCTACACCTTC.

The chain employs TRBV28 and TRBJ1-5; 8 nucleotides line up with TRBD1. Germline CDR1 is MDHEN and CDR2 is SYDVKM. With 5 bases clipped from V and 0 bases from J, the junction kept 9 bases outside the gene matches. This CDR3 is 17 amino acids long. For the CDR3, the DNA is TGTGCCAGCAGTCTCGGACAGGGAAGATTTAGCAATCAGCCCCAGCATTTT. It codes for CASSLGQGRFSNQPQHF.

The gene calls are TRBV5-1 and TRBJ2-7; 8 bases are shared with TRBD2. J gave up 5 bases and V 0 bases, and 7 bases lay outside the gene matches. Per germline, CDR1 SGHRS and CDR2 YFSETQ. The CDR3 is made up of 15 amino acids. The CDR3 reads CASSLGASGWDEQYF. CDR3 nucleotide sequence: TGCGCCAGCAGCTTGGGGGCTAGCGGGTGGGACGAGCAGTACTTC.

The chain links TRBV19 to TRBJ2-7; 8 bases line up with TRBD2. The CDR3 contains 14 residues. With 2 bases clipped from V and 5 bases from J, the junction kept 5 bases outside the gene matches. CDR1 is LNHDA, CDR2 SQIVND, per germline (reference sequence). The CDR3 loop is CASSITLAGDEQYF. CDR3 nucleotide sequence: TGTGCCAGTAGTATAACCCTAGCGGGCGACGAGCAGTACTTC.

The genes are TRBV28 and TRBJ2-7; 9 bases are a match to TRBD2. The CDR3 totals 13 residues. V shed 6 bases and J 4 bases; nucleotides not matched to a gene: 4. Germline V gives CDR1 MDHEN, CDR2 SYDVKM. The DNA of the CDR3 is TGTGCCAGCAGGCCGGGACTAGCTTACGAGCAGTACTTC. Its protein is CASRPGLAYEQYF.

Concerning this clone itself: In the same sample, other DNA sequences code for this CDR3. V gene TRBV27 combines with J gene TRBJ2-3; TRBD2 matches at 12 bases. Germline values: CDR1 MNHEY, CDR2 SMNVEV (reference sequence). This CDR3 is 15 amino acids long. With V trimmed by 5 bases and J by 3 bases, 3 bases remained unmatched. This CDR3 reads CASSPGTSGTDTQYF. The CDR3 DNA reads as TGTGCCAGCAGTCCGGGGACTAGCGGGACAGATACGCAGTATTTT.